Described below is a single TCR beta chain sequence and its context. V was trimmed by 5 bases and J by 0 bases, leaving 5 bases between them. The CDR3 is made up of 14 amino acids. The germline V gene encodes CDR1 MDHEN and CDR2 SYDVKM. This record belongs to a study of lymphopenia after photon versus proton radiotherapy. Clones were read by immunoSEQ multiplex PCR, and TCRdb kept only the in-frame ones, dropping some. The repertoire has 75,000 to 95,000 clones, around 88% of them found once; the top ten carry 1.3% to 1.5%. This material consisted of peripheral blood, taken from a patient treated with proton-based radiotherapy. The V gene is TRBV28, the J gene TRBJ2-6; no clear D gene. This receptor was identified in a man aged 55-75 years with pancreatic cancer. This CDR3 reads CASSENSGANVLTF. DNA for the CDR3: TGTGCCAGCAGTGAAAACTCTGGGGCCAACGTCCTGACTTTC.